These T cell receptor beta chains were read from a single sample in a study of T cell responses to AZD1222 COVID-19 vaccine. TCRdb keeps only in-frame clones here, not all; method: immunoSEQ multiplex PCR. The repertoire holds some 130,000 clones, with about nine tenths as singletons. The sequencing used peripheral blood, collected on day 0 of AZD1222 vaccination. These receptors all stem from an adult in good health. Each CDR3 is given with its conserved first and last residue. D genes are given only for firm matches. A clone size is listed for some rows: how often the clone was seen (once, few, many), or a class if it is expanded.

>TRBV6-5|TRBJ2-3|TRBD2|few
TGTGCCAGCAGTTCGAGGCTAGCGGGGGATCTAGGGTATTTT
CASSSRLAGDLGYF
>TRBV27|TRBJ1-1|-|-
TGTGCCAGCACTAATAAGGTAAACACTGAAGCTTTCTTT
CASTNKVNTEAFF
>TRBV9|TRBJ2-1|TRBD1|-
TGTGCCAGCGGAAGGGACAGTTGGAATGAGCAGTTCTTC
CASGRDSWNEQFF
>TRBV29-1|TRBJ1-2|TRBD1|-
TGCAGCGTAGCCAGGGGGCAGGACTATGGCTACACCTTC
CSVARGQDYGYTF
>TRBV28|TRBJ1-5|-|-
TGTGCCAGCAGAGAGAGGGTGGGGTATAGCAATCAGCCCCAGCATTTT
CASRERVGYSNQPQHF
>TRBV6-6|TRBJ1-5|TRBD1|-
TGTGCCAGCAGTTACAGGACAGGGAACAATCAGCCCCAGCATTTT
CASSYRTGNNQPQHF
>TRBV2|TRBJ1-4|-|-
TGTGCCTGGGGGGAGGAACCTAATGAAAAACTGTTTTTT
CAWGEEPNEKLFF
>TRBV6-5|TRBJ1-2|-|-
TGTGCCAGCAGTTATAGGGATAACTATGGCTACACCTTC
CASSYRDNYGYTF
>TRBV6-5|TRBJ2-1|-|-
TGTGCCAGCAGTTATGGAGAGGTTGAGCAGTTCTTC
CASSYGEVEQFF
>TRBV6-2/TRBV6-3|TRBJ1-4|-|-
TGTGCCAGCAGTTGGGGGTCAATTGGCAATGAAAAACTGTTTTTT
CASSWGSIGNEKLFF
>TRBV2|TRBJ1-2|-|-
TGTGCCAGCAGTGAAGCCAGGGGCGCGAACTATGGCTACACCTTC
CASSEARGANYGYTF
>TRBV7-9|TRBJ2-5|-|-
TGTGCCAGCAGCTTAGGGCAGGGGGGTAAACAAGAGACCCAGTACTTC
CASSLGQGGKQETQYF
>TRBV18|TRBJ1-4|-|-
TGTGCCAGCTCACCTGAGACTGAAAAACTGTTTTTT
CASSPETEKLFF
>TRBV2|TRBJ2-1|-|-
TGTGCCAGCACGGTGTACAATGAGCAGTTCTTC
CASTVYNEQFF
>TRBV9|TRBJ2-2|TRBD2|few
TGTGCCAGCAGCGACCTAGCGGGGTCGAACACCGGGGAGCTGTTTTTT
CASSDLAGSNTGELFF
>TRBV5-1|TRBJ2-1|TRBD2|-
TGCGCCAGCAGCCCGGGACTAGCCAATGAGCAGTTCTTC
CASSPGLANEQFF
>TRBV6-5|TRBJ2-7|-|-
TGTGCCAGCAGTTACGGGGGCAACTACGAGCAGTACTTC
CASSYGGNYEQYF
>TRBV6-1|TRBJ2-1|TRBD2|-
TGTGCCAGCAGTGCCCGCGGGGGGGCTGTTTACAATGAGCAGTTCTTC
CASSARGGAVYNEQFF
>TRBV9|TRBJ2-5|-|-
TGTGCCAGCAGGCGGGGAGAGACCCAGTACTTC
CASRRGETQYF
>TRBV11-2|TRBJ2-7|-|few
TGTGCCAGCAGCTTAGCAGGGAGAGTCGGCGAGCAGTACTTC
CASSLAGRVGEQYF
>TRBV28|TRBJ1-1|-|-
TGTGCCAGCAATAACCGTGGGTTTAACACTGAAGCTTTCTTT
CASNNRGFNTEAFF
>TRBV18|TRBJ1-2|-|-
TGTGCCAGCTCACCGGACGACAGTGGCTACACCTTC
CASSPDDSGYTF
>TRBV19|TRBJ1-1|-|-
TGTGCCAGTAGTGTCCCTCGTAGGGACACTGAAGCTTTCTTT
CASSVPRRDTEAFF
>TRBV28|TRBJ2-5|TRBD1|-
TGTGCCAGCAGTTTAGACAGGGGGCGAGAGACCCAGTACTTC
CASSLDRGRETQYF
>TRBV28|TRBJ1-2|TRBD1|-
TGTGCCAGCAGCCCTATGGACAGGGGCTCCTATGGCTACACCTTC
CASSPMDRGSYGYTF
>TRBV28|TRBJ1-5|TRBD1|once
TGTGCCTCTTCGGGGGACAGTAAAAGTCAGCCCCAGCATTTT
CASSGDSKSQPQHF
>TRBV28|TRBJ2-7|-|-
TGTGCCAGCAGTTTATGGGGAGCTGGGGGAAGCGGCGAGCAGTACTTC
CASSLWGAGGSGEQYF